The source of this T cell receptor (beta chain) is a study of blood T cells in healthy people across ages. Notes on the study in general: Using unsorted PBMCs precluded a conclusive naive versus antigen-experienced comparison.

Notes on this clonotype: The antigen remains unidentified.

With a J-beta primer mix and a sample-barcoded 5' primer, a second PCR ran roughly 6 to 12 cycles. Each cDNA molecule, via a template-switch adaptor with 12 random nucleotides, was tagged. TCRdb ran MiXCR on the 5' RACE reads and lists one entry per CDR3 protein. The sample contains over 450,000 distinct CDR3 sequences, nearly 25% of which appear only once. Germline V gene data show CDR1 as LGHNA and CDR2 as YSLEER. V lost 0 bases to trimming and J lost 2 bases, with 8 bases between them. The CDR3 totals 16 residues. These data were also filed under a second study, of T cells of mothers and their children.

This chain links TRBV4-3 with TRBJ2-6; D is undetermined. The sample was blood. The origin of this receptor is a boy between 10 and 17 years old in good health. The DNA for the CDR3 is TGCGCCAGCAGCCAAGATTTACGGGCTGGGGCCAACGTCCTGACTTTC. Its protein is CASSQDLRAGANVLTF.